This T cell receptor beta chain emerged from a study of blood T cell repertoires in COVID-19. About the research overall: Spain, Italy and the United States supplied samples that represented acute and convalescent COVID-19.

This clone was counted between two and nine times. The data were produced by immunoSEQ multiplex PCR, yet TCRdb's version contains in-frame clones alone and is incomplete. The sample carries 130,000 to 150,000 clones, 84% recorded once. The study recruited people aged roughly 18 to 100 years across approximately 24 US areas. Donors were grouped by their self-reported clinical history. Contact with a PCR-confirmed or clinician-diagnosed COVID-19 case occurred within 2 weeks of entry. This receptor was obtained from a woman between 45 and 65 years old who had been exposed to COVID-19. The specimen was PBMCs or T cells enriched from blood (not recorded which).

The CDR3 nucleotides are TGTGCCAGCAGCCAAGGCGTTCCGGTGACCCAGTACTTC. Translation: CASSQGVPVTQYF. The chain is built from TRBV3-1 (or the pseudogene TRBV3-2) and TRBJ2-5; D not resolved. Germline V lookup: CDR1 LGHDT, CDR2 YNNKEL (reference sequence). Trimming took 1 base from V and 7 from J, leaving 10 bases between them. This CDR3 is 13 amino acids long.